Listed below are T cell receptor beta chains from one sample, sequenced in a study of shared clonotypes between healthy human individuals. TCRdb keeps only in-frame clones here, not all; method: immunoSEQ multiplex PCR. The table has roughly 2,000,000 clones, 85% to 95% seen once. Sequenced: naive CD8+ T cells sorted from blood. The origin of the receptors is a man aged 18 to 30 in good health. Both conserved end residues are part of each CDR3. D genes are given only for firm matches. The listing skips clone size in some rows; elsewhere it reads once, few, many or a size class.

D gene: NA; clone size: NA; V gene: TRBV4-1; J gene: TRBJ2-5; CDR3 DNA: TGCGCCAGCAGCCAAGATTTGACAATGAGTGAAGAGACCCAGTACTTC; CDR3 protein: CASSQDLTMSEETQYF
D gene: NA; clone size: NA; V gene: TRBV4-1; J gene: TRBJ2-3; CDR3 DNA: TGCGCCAGCAGCCAAGTCGGAGACAGAACAGATACGCAGTATTTT; CDR3 protein: CASSQVGDRTDTQYF
D gene: TRBD1; clone size: NA; V gene: TRBV13; J gene: TRBJ2-2; CDR3 DNA: TGTGCCAGCAGCTGGGGGACAGGGTACACCGGGGAGCTGTTTTTT; CDR3 protein: CASSWGTGYTGELFF
D gene: NA; clone size: NA; V gene: TRBV6-6; J gene: TRBJ1-1; CDR3 DNA: TGTGCCAGCATAGGGGTTATGAACACTGAAGCTTTCTTT; CDR3 protein: CASIGVMNTEAFF
D gene: NA; clone size: NA; V gene: TRBV2; J gene: TRBJ1-1; CDR3 DNA: TGTGCCAGCAGAGCACAGGTGGGCACTGAAGCTTTCTTT; CDR3 protein: CASRAQVGTEAFF
D gene: NA; clone size: NA; V gene: TRBV6-5; J gene: TRBJ2-1; CDR3 DNA: TGTGCCAGCAGTTTCGCCCCGAGCTCCTACAATGAGCAGTTCTTC; CDR3 protein: CASSFAPSSYNEQFF
D gene: TRBD1; clone size: NA; V gene: TRBV5-6; J gene: TRBJ1-2; CDR3 DNA: TGTGCCAGCAGCTCTCCCAAGATGACAGGGTCGGTCTATGGCTACACCTTC; CDR3 protein: CASSSPKMTGSVYGYTF
D gene: NA; clone size: NA; V gene: TRBV6-5; J gene: TRBJ2-7; CDR3 DNA: TGTGCCAGCAGTTACTCGAGTAGGGGCGAGCAGTACTTC; CDR3 protein: CASSYSSRGEQYF
D gene: TRBD1; clone size: NA; V gene: TRBV30; J gene: TRBJ1-6; CDR3 DNA: TGTGCCTGGAGCGCGGGACAGGGGGGTTCACCCCTCCACTTT; CDR3 protein: CAWSAGQGGSPLHF
D gene: NA; clone size: NA; V gene: TRBV7-9; J gene: TRBJ1-2; CDR3 DNA: TGTGCCAGCAGCTTATCGAGGACCGCTGATTCAGATGGCTACACCTTC; CDR3 protein: CASSLSRTADSDGYTF
D gene: TRBD2; clone size: NA; V gene: TRBV27; J gene: TRBJ2-7; CDR3 DNA: TGTGCCAGCAGTTTATCGGGGGGGTACTCCTACGAGCAGTACTTC; CDR3 protein: CASSLSGGYSYEQYF
D gene: NA; clone size: NA; V gene: TRBV7-6; J gene: TRBJ1-1; CDR3 DNA: TGTGCCAGCAGCTTAGCCAGTACATTTGAAGCTTTCTTT; CDR3 protein: CASSLASTFEAFF
D gene: NA; clone size: few; V gene: TRBV4-3; J gene: TRBJ1-1; CDR3 DNA: TGCGCCAGCAGCCATGAAGGTCCCACTGAAGCTTTCTTT; CDR3 protein: CASSHEGPTEAFF
D gene: NA; clone size: NA; V gene: TRBV27; J gene: TRBJ1-5; CDR3 DNA: TGTGCCAGCGGCCTAACAGATTATAGCAATCAGCCCCAGCATTTT; CDR3 protein: CASGLTDYSNQPQHF
D gene: NA; clone size: NA; V gene: TRBV6-5; J gene: TRBJ1-2; CDR3 DNA: TGTGCCAGCAGTTACGAGGTGAAGGGGTCCCCTTATGGCTACACCTTC; CDR3 protein: CASSYEVKGSPYGYTF
D gene: NA; clone size: NA; V gene: TRBV28; J gene: TRBJ2-1; CDR3 DNA: TGTGCCAGCAGTTTAGATCCGACGGGGGCCTACAATGAGCAGTTCTTC; CDR3 protein: CASSLDPTGAYNEQFF
D gene: NA; clone size: NA; V gene: TRBV9; J gene: TRBJ2-7; CDR3 DNA: TGTGCCAGCAGCGTAACCGGGAACGAGCAGTACTTC; CDR3 protein: CASSVTGNEQYF
D gene: NA; clone size: NA; V gene: TRBV28; J gene: TRBJ2-7; CDR3 DNA: TGTGCCAGCAGTTTTGAGGGGGAGGGGTTAGGCGAGCAGTACTTC; CDR3 protein: CASSFEGEGLGEQYF
D gene: NA; clone size: NA; V gene: TRBV28; J gene: TRBJ2-3; CDR3 DNA: TGTGCCACCGTACCGTACCTAGGCGCAGATACGCAGTATTTT; CDR3 protein: CATVPYLGADTQYF
D gene: NA; clone size: NA; V gene: TRBV19; J gene: TRBJ1-1; CDR3 DNA: TGTGCCAGTAGTATTACTCCGACAGGGAACACTGAAGCTTTCTTT; CDR3 protein: CASSITPTGNTEAFF
D gene: TRBD2; clone size: NA; V gene: TRBV27; J gene: TRBJ2-3; CDR3 DNA: TGTGCCAGCAGTTTAGTGGGAGGGCTCACAGATACGCAGTATTTT; CDR3 protein: CASSLVGGLTDTQYF
D gene: TRBD1; clone size: NA; V gene: TRBV2; J gene: TRBJ2-3; CDR3 DNA: TGTGCCAGCAGATCGGGACAGTTTAGCACAGATACGCAGTATTTT; CDR3 protein: CASRSGQFSTDTQYF
D gene: NA; clone size: NA; V gene: TRBV28; J gene: TRBJ1-4; CDR3 DNA: TGTGCCAGCCGACTAGCTTCAACTAATGAAAAACTGTTTTTT; CDR3 protein: CASRLASTNEKLFF
D gene: NA; clone size: NA; V gene: TRBV25-1; J gene: TRBJ2-4; CDR3 DNA: TGTGCCAGCAGTCCAGGCCTGCAGGACATTCAGTACTTC; CDR3 protein: CASSPGLQDIQYF
D gene: TRBD2; clone size: NA; V gene: TRBV11-2; J gene: TRBJ2-1; CDR3 DNA: TGTGCCAGCAGCTTAGATGGGGCGGGAGGGCAGAATGAGCAGTTCTTC; CDR3 protein: CASSLDGAGGQNEQFF
D gene: TRBD2; clone size: NA; V gene: TRBV27; J gene: TRBJ2-7; CDR3 DNA: TGTGCCAGCAGTTTTGGGAGCGGGGGCTCCTACGAGCAGTACTTC; CDR3 protein: CASSFGSGGSYEQYF
D gene: NA; clone size: NA; V gene: TRBV15; J gene: TRBJ2-7; CDR3 DNA: TGTGCCACCAGCAGAGTGGACTCCTACGAGCAGTACTTC; CDR3 protein: CATSRVDSYEQYF
D gene: TRBD1; clone size: NA; V gene: TRBV30; J gene: TRBJ1-1; CDR3 DNA: TGTGCCTGGAGACCGACAGGGGGCAGGACTGAAGCTTTCTTT; CDR3 protein: CAWRPTGGRTEAFF
D gene: NA; clone size: NA; V gene: TRBV11-2; J gene: TRBJ2-4; CDR3 DNA: TGTGCCAGCAGCTCTAACGGGAACATTCAGTACTTC; CDR3 protein: CASSSNGNIQYF
D gene: TRBD2; clone size: once; V gene: TRBV4-1; J gene: TRBJ2-3; CDR3 DNA: TGCGCCAGCAGCCAAGTCACTAGCGCAGATACGCAGTATTTT; CDR3 protein: CASSQVTSADTQYF
D gene: NA; clone size: NA; V gene: TRBV6-6; J gene: TRBJ2-3; CDR3 DNA: TGTGCCAGCAGCCCCCAGGGGTTCGGGGGCACAGATACGCAGTATTTT; CDR3 protein: CASSPQGFGGTDTQYF
D gene: NA; clone size: NA; V gene: TRBV5-6; J gene: TRBJ2-7; CDR3 DNA: TGTGCCAGCAGCTCCGTGGACGCTATCTACGAGCAGTACTTC; CDR3 protein: CASSSVDAIYEQYF
D gene: TRBD2; clone size: NA; V gene: TRBV30; J gene: TRBJ2-3; CDR3 DNA: TGTGCCTGGAGCGGGGGGAGGGGCACAGATACGCAGTATTTT; CDR3 protein: CAWSGGRGTDTQYF
D gene: NA; clone size: NA; V gene: TRBV4-1; J gene: TRBJ1-1; CDR3 DNA: TGCGCCAGCAGCCCCACTCCGACAGGGAACACTGAAGCTTTCTTT; CDR3 protein: CASSPTPTGNTEAFF
D gene: NA; clone size: NA; V gene: TRBV6-5; J gene: TRBJ2-1; CDR3 DNA: TGTGCCAGCAGTTACTCGACAGGTCAAGTGTACAATGAGCAGTTCTTC; CDR3 protein: CASSYSTGQVYNEQFF
D gene: TRBD1; clone size: NA; V gene: TRBV7-8; J gene: TRBJ1-1; CDR3 DNA: TGTGCCAGCAGCTCCAATTCCGGGACAGGGGGGGAAGGCTATTTGAACACTGAAGCTTTCTTT; CDR3 protein: CASSSNSGTGGEGYLNTEAFF
D gene: TRBD2; clone size: once; V gene: TRBV7-8; J gene: TRBJ2-3; CDR3 DNA: TGTGCCAGCAGCTTAGCGCTAACTAGCGGGGGGGCCATAGATACGCAGTATTTT; CDR3 protein: CASSLALTSGGAIDTQYF
D gene: NA; clone size: NA; V gene: TRBV27; J gene: TRBJ1-5; CDR3 DNA: TGTGCCAGCAGTTTATTGGGGGTTGGGGGGACGAGCAATCAGCCCCAGCATTTT; CDR3 protein: CASSLLGVGGTSNQPQHF
D gene: NA; clone size: NA; V gene: TRBV5-1; J gene: TRBJ2-3; CDR3 DNA: TGCGCCAGCAGCTTGATGGCGGGGGCCCGCACAGATACGCAGTATTTT; CDR3 protein: CASSLMAGARTDTQYF
D gene: NA; clone size: NA; V gene: TRBV27; J gene: TRBJ2-5; CDR3 DNA: TGTGCCAGCAGGGCAGGGGTCAGGCAAGAGACCCAGTACTTC; CDR3 protein: CASRAGVRQETQYF
D gene: TRBD1; clone size: NA; V gene: TRBV7-9; J gene: TRBJ1-2; CDR3 DNA: TGTGCCAGCAGCTCCGCGGACAGGGGAAGCAATGGCTACACCTTC; CDR3 protein: CASSSADRGSNGYTF
D gene: NA; clone size: once; V gene: TRBV7-2; J gene: TRBJ2-7; CDR3 DNA: TGTGCCAGCAGCTCCGATTCTGGGGTCGAGCAGTACTTC; CDR3 protein: CASSSDSGVEQYF
D gene: TRBD1; clone size: NA; V gene: TRBV6-5; J gene: TRBJ2-7; CDR3 DNA: TGTGCCAGCAGTTACCTGGGACAGGGATTTCCCGAGCAGTACTTC; CDR3 protein: CASSYLGQGFPEQYF
D gene: NA; clone size: NA; V gene: TRBV25-1; J gene: TRBJ2-7; CDR3 DNA: TGTGCCAGCAGTTGGGGTTGGGGTAACGAGCAGTACTTC; CDR3 protein: CASSWGWGNEQYF
D gene: TRBD1; clone size: NA; V gene: TRBV4-3; J gene: TRBJ1-6; CDR3 DNA: TGCGCCAGCAGCTCCACCGCGGGACAGGGGATTTCACCCCTCCACTTT; CDR3 protein: CASSSTAGQGISPLHF
D gene: NA; clone size: NA; V gene: TRBV19; J gene: TRBJ2-2; CDR3 DNA: TGTGCCAGTACCCACACCGGGGAGCTGTTTTTT; CDR3 protein: CASTHTGELFF
D gene: TRBD2; clone size: NA; V gene: TRBV27; J gene: TRBJ2-1; CDR3 DNA: TGTGCCAGCAGTTCTAGCGGGAGGGTTGTTGAGCAGTTCTTC; CDR3 protein: CASSSSGRVVEQFF
D gene: NA; clone size: few; V gene: TRBV4-1; J gene: TRBJ1-6; CDR3 DNA: TGCGCCAGCAGCCAAGAAAGCTCCTATAATTCACCCCTCCACTTT; CDR3 protein: CASSQESSYNSPLHF
D gene: NA; clone size: NA; V gene: TRBV11-2; J gene: TRBJ2-2; CDR3 DNA: TGTGCCAGCAGCTTAGCGGCTAGCTACGGGGAGCTGTTTTTT; CDR3 protein: CASSLAASYGELFF
D gene: TRBD1; clone size: NA; V gene: TRBV25-1; J gene: TRBJ2-1; CDR3 DNA: TGTGCCAGCAGGCTAGGACAGGGACCGCAGTTCTTC; CDR3 protein: CASRLGQGPQFF